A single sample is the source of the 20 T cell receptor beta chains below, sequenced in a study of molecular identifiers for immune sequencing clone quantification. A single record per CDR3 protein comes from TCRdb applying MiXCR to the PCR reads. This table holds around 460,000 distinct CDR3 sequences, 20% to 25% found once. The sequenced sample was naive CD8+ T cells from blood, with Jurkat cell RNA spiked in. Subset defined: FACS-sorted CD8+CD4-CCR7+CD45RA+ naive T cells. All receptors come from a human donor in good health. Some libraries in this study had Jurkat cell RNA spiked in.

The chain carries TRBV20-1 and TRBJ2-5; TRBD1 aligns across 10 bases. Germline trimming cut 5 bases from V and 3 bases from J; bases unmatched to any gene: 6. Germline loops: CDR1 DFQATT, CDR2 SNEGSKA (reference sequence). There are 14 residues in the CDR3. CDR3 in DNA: TGCAGTGCTCGGATGGGGACAGGGGAAGAGACCCAGTACTTC. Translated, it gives CSARMGTGEETQYF.

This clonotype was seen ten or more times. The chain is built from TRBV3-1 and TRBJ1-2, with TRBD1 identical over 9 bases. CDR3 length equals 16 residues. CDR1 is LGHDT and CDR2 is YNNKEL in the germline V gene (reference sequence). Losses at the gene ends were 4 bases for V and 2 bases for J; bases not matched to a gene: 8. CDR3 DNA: TGTGCCAGCAGCCCCAGTCCCGGGACAGGGAACTATGGCTACACCTTC. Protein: CASSPSPGTGNYGYTF.

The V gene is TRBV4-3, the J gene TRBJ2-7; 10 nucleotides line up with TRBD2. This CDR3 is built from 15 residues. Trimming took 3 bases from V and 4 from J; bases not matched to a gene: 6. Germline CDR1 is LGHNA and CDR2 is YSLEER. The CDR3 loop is CASSQNLAGVYEQYF. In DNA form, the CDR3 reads TGCGCCAGCAGCCAGAACCTAGCGGGGGTGTACGAGCAGTACTTC.

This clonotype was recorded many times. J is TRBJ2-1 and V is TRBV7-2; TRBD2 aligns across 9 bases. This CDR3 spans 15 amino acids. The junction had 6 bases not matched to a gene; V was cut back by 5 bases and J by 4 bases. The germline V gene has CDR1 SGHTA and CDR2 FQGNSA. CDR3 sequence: CASSPGLAIYNEQFF. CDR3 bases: TGTGCCAGCAGCCCCGGACTAGCGATATACAATGAGCAGTTCTTC.

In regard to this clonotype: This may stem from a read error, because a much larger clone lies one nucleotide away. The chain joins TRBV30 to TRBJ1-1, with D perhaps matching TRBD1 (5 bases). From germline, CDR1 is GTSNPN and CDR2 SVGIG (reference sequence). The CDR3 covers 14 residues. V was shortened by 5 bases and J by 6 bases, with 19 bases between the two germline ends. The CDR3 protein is CAWEPFLGDAEAFF. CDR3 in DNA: TGTGCCTGGGAACCGTTCCTAGGGGACGCTGAAGCTTTCTTT.

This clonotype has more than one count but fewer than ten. The CDR3 spells CATRSGADAKNIQYF. The CDR3 DNA is TGTGCCACCCGGAGTGGGGCCGACGCCAAAAACATTCAGTACTTC. This sequence joins TRBV2 and TRBJ2-4; D possibly corresponds to TRBD1 (5 bases). Per germline, CDR1 SNHLY and CDR2 FYNNEI. V was clipped by 10 bases and J by 1 base, with 17 bases between them. CDR3 size: 15 residues.

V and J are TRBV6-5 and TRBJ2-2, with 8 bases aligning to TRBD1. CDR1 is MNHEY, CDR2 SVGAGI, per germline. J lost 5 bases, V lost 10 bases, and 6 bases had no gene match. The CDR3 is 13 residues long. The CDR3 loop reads CANSDRATGELFF. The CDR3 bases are TGTGCCAACTCGGACAGGGCTACCGGGGAGCTGTTTTTT.

In DNA, the CDR3 is TGCAGTGCTAGCCTACGACAGGTCTACCACGAGCAGTACTTC. Translated, it gives CSASLRQVYHEQYF. This rearrangement joins TRBV20-1 to TRBJ2-7; maybe TRBD1 (6 bases). CDR1 is DFQATT, CDR2 SNEGSKA, per germline (reference sequence). This CDR3 region has 14 residues. The V end lost 3 bases, the J end lost 5 bases, and 17 bases lay between the germline ends.

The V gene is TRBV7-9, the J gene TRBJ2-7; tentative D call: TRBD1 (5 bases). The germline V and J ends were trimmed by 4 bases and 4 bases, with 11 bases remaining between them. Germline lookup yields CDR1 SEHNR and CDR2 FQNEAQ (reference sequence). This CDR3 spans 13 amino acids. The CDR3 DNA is TGTGCCAGCAGCTCCTCAGGGTTATACGAGCAGTACTTC. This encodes CASSSSGLYEQYF.

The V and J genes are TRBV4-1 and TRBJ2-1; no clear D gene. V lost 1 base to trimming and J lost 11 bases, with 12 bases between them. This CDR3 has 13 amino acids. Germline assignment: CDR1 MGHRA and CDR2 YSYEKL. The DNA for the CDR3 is TGCGCCAGCAGCCAAGGAGGACGGTATAAGCAGTTCTTC. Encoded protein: CASSQGGRYKQFF.

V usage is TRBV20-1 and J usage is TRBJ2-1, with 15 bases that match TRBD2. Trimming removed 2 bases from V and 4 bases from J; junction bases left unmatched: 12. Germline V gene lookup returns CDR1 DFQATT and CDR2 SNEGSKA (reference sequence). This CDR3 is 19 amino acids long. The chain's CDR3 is CSARPGLAGGYDPYNEQFF. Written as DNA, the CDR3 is TGCAGTGCTAGACCGGGACTAGCGGGGGGCTACGATCCTTACAATGAGCAGTTCTTC.

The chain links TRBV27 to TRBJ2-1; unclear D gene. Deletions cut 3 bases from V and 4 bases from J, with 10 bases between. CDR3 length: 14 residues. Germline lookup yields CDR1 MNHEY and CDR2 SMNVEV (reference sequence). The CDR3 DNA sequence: TGTGCCAGCAGTTTGGCGACCGGTTACAATGAGCAGTTCTTC. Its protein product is CASSLATGYNEQFF.

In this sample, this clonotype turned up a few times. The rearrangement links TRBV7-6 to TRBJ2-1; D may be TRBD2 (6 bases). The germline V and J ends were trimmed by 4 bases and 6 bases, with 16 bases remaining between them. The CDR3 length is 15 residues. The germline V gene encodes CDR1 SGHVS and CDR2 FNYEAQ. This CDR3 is CASSSARAGSNEQFF. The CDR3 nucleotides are TGTGCCAGCAGCTCTGCTCGTGCGGGAAGCAATGAGCAGTTCTTC.

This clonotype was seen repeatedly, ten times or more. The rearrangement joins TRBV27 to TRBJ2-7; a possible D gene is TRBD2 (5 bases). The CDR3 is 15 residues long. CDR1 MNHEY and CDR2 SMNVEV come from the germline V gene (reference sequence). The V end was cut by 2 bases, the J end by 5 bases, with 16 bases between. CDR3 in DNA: TGTGCCAGCAGTTTAGCGGGCGCGGGCTTTCACGAGCAGTACTTC. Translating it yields CASSLAGAGFHEQYF.

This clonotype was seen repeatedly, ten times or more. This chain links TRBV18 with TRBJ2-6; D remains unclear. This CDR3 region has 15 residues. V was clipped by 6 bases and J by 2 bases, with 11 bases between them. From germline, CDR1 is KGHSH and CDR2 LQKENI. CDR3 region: CASSISSPGANVLTF. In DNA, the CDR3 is TGTGCCAGCTCTATCTCCTCTCCTGGGGCCAACGTCCTGACTTTC.

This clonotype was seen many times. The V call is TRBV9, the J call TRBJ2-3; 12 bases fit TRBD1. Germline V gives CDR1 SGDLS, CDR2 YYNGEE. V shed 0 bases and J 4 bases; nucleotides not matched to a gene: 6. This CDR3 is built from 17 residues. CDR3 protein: CASSVDGTGGVADTQYF. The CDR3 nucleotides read TGTGCCAGCAGCGTAGATGGGACAGGGGGCGTCGCAGATACGCAGTATTTT. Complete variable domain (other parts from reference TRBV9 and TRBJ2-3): DSGVTQTPKHLITATGQRVTLRCSPRSGDLSVYWYQQSLDQGLQFLIQYYNGEERAKGNILERFSAQQFPDLHSELNLSSLELGDSALYFCASSVDGTGGVADTQYFGPGTRLTVL.

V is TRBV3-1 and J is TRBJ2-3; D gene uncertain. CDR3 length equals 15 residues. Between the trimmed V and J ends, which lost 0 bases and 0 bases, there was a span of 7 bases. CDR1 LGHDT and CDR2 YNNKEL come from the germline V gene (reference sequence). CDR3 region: CASSQDAGSTDTQYF. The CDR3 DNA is TGTGCCAGCAGCCAAGATGCTGGGAGCACAGATACGCAGTATTTT.

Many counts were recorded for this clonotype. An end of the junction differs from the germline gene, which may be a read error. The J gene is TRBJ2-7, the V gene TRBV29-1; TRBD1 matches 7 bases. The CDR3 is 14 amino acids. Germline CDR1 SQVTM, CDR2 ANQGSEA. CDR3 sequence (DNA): TGCAGCATTGAGGCCTTCGGGACAGATAACGAGCAGTACTTC. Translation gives CSIEAFGTDNEQYF.

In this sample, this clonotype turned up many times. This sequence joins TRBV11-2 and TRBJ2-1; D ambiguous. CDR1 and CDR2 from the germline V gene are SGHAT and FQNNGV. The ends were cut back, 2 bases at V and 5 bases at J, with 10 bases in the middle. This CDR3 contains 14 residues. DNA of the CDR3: TGTGCCAGCAGCTTATGGTCTGCGGACAATGAGCAGTTCTTC. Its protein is CASSLWSADNEQFF.

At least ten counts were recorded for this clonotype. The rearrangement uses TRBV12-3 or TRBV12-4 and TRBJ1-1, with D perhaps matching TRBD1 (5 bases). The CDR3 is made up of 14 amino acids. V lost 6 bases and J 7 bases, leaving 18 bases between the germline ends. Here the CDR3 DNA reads TGTGCCAGCAGACCCGACAATAGGGACTATGAAGCTTTCTTT. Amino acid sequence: CASRPDNRDYEAFF.